The 25 T cell receptor beta chains presented below share a single source sample, sequenced in a study of T-cell memory formation after mild COVID-19. TCRdb itself ran the 5' RACE reads through MiXCR, one entry per CDR3 protein. Here the sample spans around 390,000 distinct CDR3 sequences, roughly 15% being singletons. The specimen was PBMCs or a T cell subset sorted from them (not recorded which). Source of these receptors: a man aged 18 to 29 who had mild COVID-19 (a few samples of this study predate the infection). Cell type and time point are not known.

The rearrangement uses TRBV12-3 or TRBV12-4 and TRBJ2-1; 8 bases line up with TRBD2. V gave up 3 bases and J gave up 8 bases; unmatched junction bases: 9. This CDR3 is built from 15 residues. CDR3 sequence reads: CASSFWERGFHEQFF. The CDR3 coding sequence is TGTGCCAGCAGTTTTTGGGAGCGGGGGTTCCATGAGCAGTTCTTC.

The chain joins TRBV28 to TRBJ2-2, with 7 nucleotides matching TRBD1. Trimming at V came to 8 bases and at J to 0 bases, leaving 9 bases not matched to a gene. The germline V gene encodes CDR1 MDHEN and CDR2 SYDVKM. The CDR3 is 16 residues long. In DNA, the CDR3 is TGTGCCAGCTCTACCTTGGGACAGTCGAACACCGGGGAGCTGTTTTTT. It translates to CASSTLGQSNTGELFF.

The CDR3 here is CSARERQYYNEQFF. CDR3 nucleotides: TGCAGTGCTAGGGAGCGGCAGTACTACAATGAGCAGTTCTTC. J is TRBJ2-1 and V is TRBV20-1; D is perhaps TRBD2 (5 bases). V lost 3 bases to trimming and J lost 3 bases, with 12 bases between them. The germline CDR1 and CDR2 sequences are DFQATT and SNEGSKA (reference sequence). The CDR3 has 14 residues.

This clonotype was detected a few times. The chain has TRBV28 and TRBJ2-7; D is unclear. Trimming took 4 bases from V and 4 from J, leaving 17 bases between them. This CDR3 has 15 amino acids. Germline CDR1 and CDR2: MDHEN and SYDVKM. The DNA of the CDR3 is TGTGCCAGCAGTTCCCCCCGCCACAGAAGATACGAGCAGTACGTC. This translates into CASSSPRHRRYEQYV.

This chain connects TRBV6-2 or TRBV6-3 to TRBJ2-2, with 7 bases fitting TRBD2. The CDR3 spans 15 residues. Trimming removed 6 bases from V and 4 bases from J; junction bases left unmatched: 8. Per germline, CDR1 MNHEY and CDR2 SVGEGT. As DNA, the CDR3 is TGTGCCAGCAGGCTAGGACTAGTGGCCACCGGGGAGCTGTTTTTT. Translated: CASRLGLVATGELFF.

The V call is TRBV19, the J call TRBJ2-7, with TRBD1 matching over 9 bases. Losses at the gene ends were 1 base for V and 7 bases for J; bases not matched to a gene: 11. CDR3 length equals 16 residues. Germline CDR1 LNHDA, CDR2 SQIVND (reference sequence). The CDR3 DNA sequence: TGTGCCAGTAGTATAGTTTATGCCGGGACAGGGAGAGAGCAGTACTTC. This codes for CASSIVYAGTGREQYF.

The sample holds many counts of this clonotype. The V call is TRBV19, the J call TRBJ2-2; D is perhaps TRBD1 or TRBD2 (5 bases each). Germline CDR1 reads LNHDA; CDR2 reads SQIVND (reference sequence). The CDR3 has 15 residues. V was clipped by 10 bases and J by 2 bases, with 17 bases between them. CDR3 sequence (DNA): TGTGCCACCTCCTCCAGAGGGGCTAACACCGGGGAGCTGTTTTTT. This gives the protein CATSSRGANTGELFF. Together with reference TRBV19 and TRBJ2-2, the CDR3 gives the full variable domain: DGGITQSPKYLFRKEGQNVTLSCEQNLNHDAMYWYRQDPGQGLRLIYYSQIVNDFQKGDIAEGYSVSREKKESFPLTVTSAQKNPTAFYLCATSSRGANTGELFFGEGSRLTVL.

The rearrangement uses TRBV4-1 and TRBJ1-2, with D possibly TRBD1 on 6 matching bases. With 3 bases removed from V and 4 bases from J, the gap between germline ends came to 12 bases. The CDR3 totals 14 residues. In germline, CDR1 is MGHRA, CDR2 YSYEKL. Written as DNA, the CDR3 is TGCGCCAGCAGCCACCCCAGGGGCAGCTATGGCTACACCTTC. Translation: CASSHPRGSYGYTF.

This clonotype was seen more than once but under ten times. The chain links TRBV11-2 to TRBJ2-2; the D gene is possibly TRBD1 (5 bases). Trimming cost V 4 bases and J 0 bases, with 12 bases left between them. Germline V gene data show CDR1 as SGHAT and CDR2 as FQNNGV. This CDR3 region has 16 residues. CDR3 in DNA: TGTGCCAGCAGCTCCGGACACCCCTCGAACACCGGGGAGCTGTTTTTT. Its translation: CASSSGHPSNTGELFF.

This clonotype was counted a few times. The chain links TRBV7-9 to TRBJ2-1, with 8 bases fitting TRBD1. V lost 5 bases and J lost 6; bases outside the gene matches: 6. Germline assignment: CDR1 SEHNR and CDR2 FQNEAQ (reference sequence). CDR3 length equals 14 residues. The CDR3 bases are TGTGCCAGCAGCCCGGGGACAGGACCCAATGAGCAGTTCTTC. This sequence encodes CASSPGTGPNEQFF.

This clonotype turned up a few times. The chain recombines TRBV3-1 with TRBJ2-2, with 7 bases fitting TRBD2. Per germline, CDR1 LGHDT and CDR2 YNNKEL (reference sequence). The junction had 11 bases not matched to a gene; V was cut back by 6 bases and J by 7 bases. The CDR3 extends over 15 amino acids. The CDR3 DNA follows: TGTGCCAGCAGGCGCCGGGACTACGGTAACGGGGAGCTGTTTTTT. As protein: CASRRRDYGNGELFF.

This chain joins TRBV5-1 and TRBJ2-2; D unresolved. This CDR3 spans 14 amino acids. CDR1 and CDR2 from the germline V gene are SGHRS and YFSETQ. V was trimmed by 4 bases and J by 3 bases, leaving 10 bases between them. The CDR3: CASSRMTDTGELFF. CDR3 DNA: TGCGCCAGCAGCCGAATGACGGACACCGGGGAGCTGTTTTTT.

This clonotype was recorded a few times. J is TRBJ1-5 and V is TRBV12-3 or TRBV12-4, with 8 bases fitting TRBD1. CDR3 length: 15 amino acids. Trimming cost V 3 bases and J 7 bases; bases outside gene matches: 8. The CDR3 loop reads CASSFQGAGGQPQHF. In DNA, the CDR3 is TGTGCCAGCAGTTTTCAGGGGGCCGGGGGACAGCCCCAGCATTTT.

This clonotype was counted only a few times. The gene calls are TRBV9 and TRBJ1-1; D uncertain. Trimming pared 0 bases from V and 8 bases from J, leaving 11 bases between. Per the germline V gene, CDR1 is SGDLS and CDR2 is YYNGEE. This CDR3 region has 13 residues. The CDR3 sequence: CASSVVPHLEAFF. In DNA form, the CDR3 reads TGTGCCAGCAGCGTAGTCCCCCACTTGGAAGCTTTCTTT.

This clonotype was detected a few times. V and J are TRBV12-3 or TRBV12-4 and TRBJ1-2; D unclear. The CDR3 covers 14 residues. V gave up 7 bases and J gave up 8 bases, with 20 bases separating them. The CDR3 protein is CASTIERAARGYTF. The CDR3 DNA reads as TGTGCCAGCACCATAGAAAGGGCCGCGAGGGGCTACACCTTC.

This clonotype has just a few counts. The chain couples TRBV11-2 to TRBJ2-7; 10 nucleotides align to TRBD2. This CDR3 is built from 16 residues. The germline gives CDR1 SGHAT, CDR2 FQNNGV. The J segment lost 9 bases and the V segment lost 3 bases, leaving 14 bases of the junction unmatched. This CDR3 reads CASSFGQRGGPPWQYF. The CDR3 DNA follows: TGTGCCAGCAGCTTTGGCCAGCGGGGGGGCCCGCCATGGCAGTACTTC.

The sample holds many counts of this clonotype. The gene calls are TRBV5-6 and TRBJ2-7; TRBD2 matches at 7 bases. Germline V CDR1 and CDR2: SGHDT, YYEEEE. The V gene end was trimmed by 3 bases and the J gene end by 0 bases; junction bases not matched to a gene: 9. The CDR3 extends over 16 amino acids. The CDR3 reads CASSSPKAGSSYEQYV. CDR3 DNA: TGTGCCAGCAGCTCCCCTAAAGCGGGGAGCTCCTACGAGCAGTACGTC.

The chain joins TRBV6-5 to TRBJ1-1, with unresolved D. The length of the CDR3 is 14 residues. Germline loops: CDR1 MNHEY, CDR2 SVGAGI. Trimming cost V 5 bases and J 0 bases, with 10 bases left between them. The CDR3 nucleotides read TGTGCCAGCAGTGACGGATGGATGAACACTGAAGCTTTCTTT. Translation: CASSDGWMNTEAFF.

This chain joins TRBV7-3 and TRBJ2-3, with 8 bases identical to TRBD1. The germline V gene encodes CDR1 SGHTA and CDR2 FQGTGA. The V and J ends lost 0 bases and 5 bases, in that order; junction bases with no gene match: 10. This CDR3 is 17 amino acids long. CDR3 loop: CASSLTPPGQGLDTQYF. The CDR3 DNA follows: TGTGCCAGCAGCTTAACCCCCCCAGGACAGGGCCTAGATACGCAGTATTTT.

The rearrangement links TRBV12-5 to TRBJ2-3, with unresolved D. Germline CDR1 reads LGHNT; CDR2 reads FRNRAP. Trimming took 0 bases from V and 0 from J, leaving 10 bases between them. The CDR3 sequence is 16 residues long. The CDR3 here is CASGLVLETSTDTQYF. For the CDR3, the DNA is TGTGCTAGTGGTTTGGTACTCGAAACTAGCACAGATACGCAGTATTTT.

This clonotype has just a few counts. The CDR3 sequence is CASSRSQSGGRTDTQYF. CDR3 sequence (DNA): TGTGCCAGCAGCCGGAGCCAAAGCGGGGGGCGCACAGATACGCAGTATTTT. The V gene is TRBV6-6, the J gene TRBJ2-3; 9 nucleotides align to TRBD2. Germline V gene sequence: CDR1 MNHNY, CDR2 SVGAGI (reference sequence). The V and J ends lost 6 bases and 1 base, in that order; junction bases with no gene match: 11. This CDR3 has 17 residues.

The chain joins TRBV2 to TRBJ1-2, with 9 bases aligning to TRBD1. Germline assignment: CDR1 SNHLY and CDR2 FYNNEI. The CDR3 consists of 14 residues. After removal of 7 bases from V and 8 bases from J, the junction contained 11 bases not matched to a gene. This CDR3 reads CASNLRTGAGGYTF. The CDR3 nucleotides read TGTGCCAGCAATCTACGGACAGGGGCAGGGGGCTACACCTTC.

V usage is TRBV9 and J usage is TRBJ1-6; the match to TRBD1 covers 7 bases. The CDR3 is made up of 16 amino acids. V dropped 0 bases and J dropped 5; count of bases not matched to a gene: 5. CDR1 is SGDLS, CDR2 YYNGEE, per germline. The CDR3 nucleotides read TGTGCCAGCAGCGTAGGCCAGACAGGGAATAATTCACCCCTCCACTTT. Translating gives CASSVGQTGNNSPLHF.

As DNA, the CDR3 is TGTGCCAGCAGCGGGATAGGCAGTGAGCAGTTCTTC. Its translation is CASSGIGSEQFF. This chain links TRBV5-6 with TRBJ2-1, with D unclear. The CDR3 has 12 residues. With 4 bases removed from V and 9 bases from J, the gap between germline ends came to 11 bases. Germline V CDR1 and CDR2: SGHDT, YYEEEE.

V gene TRBV7-2 combines with J gene TRBJ1-3; D not resolved. V lost 5 bases to trimming and J lost 8 bases, with 16 bases between them. The germline V gene encodes CDR1 SGHTA and CDR2 FQGNSA. This CDR3 is built from 14 residues. Written as DNA, the CDR3 is TGTGCCAGCAGCCCAGCCGTTTGGGGAGACACCATATATTTT. It specifies CASSPAVWGDTIYF. Filled out from reference TRBV7-2 and TRBJ1-3, the complete variable domain reads GAGVSQSPSNKVTEKGKDVELRCDPISGHTALYWYRQSLGQGLEFLIYFQGNSAPDKSGLPSDRFSAERTGGSVSTLTIQRTQQEDSAVYLCASSPAVWGDTIYFGEGSWLTVV.